Presented here are 25 T cell receptor beta chains from one specimen sequenced in a study of shared clonotypes between healthy human individuals. Naive CD8 cells lacked CD45RO and underwent positive selection for CCR7, leaving out terminally differentiated effector memory CD45RA+ cells. Here immunoSEQ multiplex PCR was the method, and the copy in TCRdb shows in-frame clones only, minus some. The sample lists millions of clones, about 95% seen once, with around 1.1% in the top ten. The sequencing input was naive CD8+ T cells sorted from blood. These receptors all stem from a young man in good health.

The rearrangement uses TRBV6-5 and TRBJ2-1; D gene unclear. V dropped 5 bases and J dropped 7 bases, with 9 bases sitting between them. Germline CDR1 is MNHEY and CDR2 is SVGAGI. This CDR3 comprises 12 residues. The DNA for the CDR3 is TGTGCCAGCAGTGACGGAGTAAATGAGCAGTTCTTC. Amino acid sequence: CASSDGVNEQFF.

Worth noting for this clone: Within the sample, other DNA sequences also encode this same CDR3. The chain employs TRBV7-9 and TRBJ2-5; D is unresolved. CDR3 length: 12 amino acids. The germline CDR1 and CDR2 sequences are SEHNR and FQNEAQ (reference sequence). The V gene lost 4 bases and the J gene lost 8 bases, with 11 bases spanning the gap. The DNA of the CDR3 is TGTGCCAGCAGCTCACAAAGGGAAACCCAGTACTTC. Translation: CASSSQRETQYF.

The rearrangement uses TRBV7-9 and TRBJ2-2; 12 nucleotides match TRBD2. CDR3 length equals 16 residues. V trimming: 2 bases; J trimming: 6 bases; junction bases outside the gene matches: 4. Per the germline V gene, CDR1 is SEHNR and CDR2 is FQNEAQ (reference sequence). CDR3 in amino acids: CASSLTSGGQPGELFF. DNA of the CDR3: TGTGCCAGCAGCTTAACTAGCGGGGGGCAACCCGGGGAGCTGTTTTTT.

The chain has TRBV6-5 and TRBJ2-1, with D hard to call. This CDR3 spans 13 amino acids. Germline values: CDR1 MNHEY, CDR2 SVGAGI. V lost 1 base and J lost 8, with 9 bases in between. Written as DNA, the CDR3 is TGTGCCAGCAGTTACTTTAGTACCGATGAGCAGTTCTTC. It is translated as CASSYFSTDEQFF.

As regards this clone: This sequence may be a read error, since a much larger clone differs from it by one base. Other DNA sequences in this specimen translate into the identical CDR3. V gene TRBV9 combines with J gene TRBJ2-7; 7 bases agree with TRBD1. The junction had 3 bases not matched to a gene; V was cut back by 0 bases and J by 3 bases. This CDR3 spans 14 amino acids. CDR1 is SGDLS, CDR2 YYNGEE, per germline. CDR3 in DNA: TGTGCCAGCAGCGTAGCGTCAGGGGGCTACGAGCAGTACTTC. Translated: CASSVASGGYEQYF.

V is TRBV6-5 and J is TRBJ1-5; TRBD1 matches 8 bases. J lost 7 bases, V lost 0 bases, and 2 bases had no gene match. CDR3 length equals 14 residues. In germline, CDR1 is MNHEY, CDR2 SVGAGI. The CDR3 here is CASSYSQGDQPQHF. CDR3 DNA sequence: TGTGCCAGCAGTTACTCACAGGGGGACCAGCCCCAGCATTTT.

The gene calls are TRBV2 and TRBJ2-7; 8 bases agree with TRBD1. This CDR3 is built from 17 residues. Losses at the gene ends were 3 bases for V and 1 base for J; bases not matched to a gene: 11. Germline CDR1 and CDR2: SNHLY and FYNNEI. The CDR3 here is CASSEWGQGAGSYEQYF. The CDR3 DNA follows: TGTGCCAGCAGTGAGTGGGGGCAGGGGGCTGGGTCCTACGAGCAGTACTTC.

The chain is built from TRBV23-1 and TRBJ2-3; possibly TRBD1 or TRBD2 for D (5 bases each). TRBV23-1 is noted as an ORF with a role that remains uncertain. CDR3 size: 12 residues. Trimming took 9 bases from V and 6 from J, leaving 13 bases between them. The chain's CDR3 is CARREGSDTQYF. DNA for the CDR3: TGCGCCAGAAGAGAGGGGTCGGATACGCAGTATTTT.

About this clone itself: Other nucleotide sequences in the sample specify the same CDR3. The chain uses TRBV27 and TRBJ1-1; TRBD1 is a possible D gene (6 bases). The CDR3 has 15 residues. CDR1 and CDR2 from the germline V gene are MNHEY and SMNVEV (reference sequence). V was pared by 0 bases and J by 4 bases, with 12 bases between. The CDR3 region has the DNA TGTGCCAGCAGTTTATCTGGGGGCTCGGGCACTGAAGCTTTCTTT. Translated, it gives CASSLSGGSGTEAFF.

As regards this clone: Other DNA variants within this sample encode the same CDR3. This rearrangement joins TRBV27 to TRBJ2-2; D call uncertain. The CDR3 loop spans 14 amino acids. In germline, CDR1 is MNHEY, CDR2 SMNVEV (reference sequence). Between the trimmed V and J ends, which lost 2 bases and 0 bases, there was a span of 4 bases. CDR3 sequence (DNA): TGTGCCAGCAGTTTACTAGCGAACACCGGGGAGCTGTTTTTT. It encodes CASSLLANTGELFF.

The count of this clone is one. The CDR3 protein is CASSLVRASTEAFF. The CDR3 nucleotides read TGTGCCAGCAGCTTAGTAAGGGCTTCTACTGAAGCTTTCTTT. This sequence joins TRBV13 and TRBJ1-1; no firm D call. The germline V gene encodes CDR1 PRHDT and CDR2 FYEKMQ (reference sequence). The ends were cut back, 1 base at V and 5 bases at J, with 11 bases in the middle. This CDR3 contains 14 residues.

The chain carries TRBV7-3 and TRBJ1-4; possible D gene TRBD1, 5 bases. The CDR3 is 13 residues long. The V and J ends lost 2 bases and 8 bases respectively, with 9 bases between them. Per the germline V gene, CDR1 is SGHTA and CDR2 is FQGTGA. In DNA form, the CDR3 reads TGTGCCAGCAGCTTAGGGGCCCTCGAAAAACTGTTTTTT. Amino acids: CASSLGALEKLFF.

The chain has TRBV4-1 and TRBJ2-7; D could derive from TRBD1 or TRBD2 (5 bases each). V was clipped by 4 bases and J by 5 bases, with 12 bases between them. Per the germline V gene, CDR1 is MGHRA and CDR2 is YSYEKL. This CDR3 is built from 13 residues. The CDR3 DNA follows: TGCGCCAGCAGCCCGAGGGGAAACCACGAGCAGTACTTC. Translated, it gives CASSPRGNHEQYF.

The chain has TRBV5-4 and TRBJ1-2; D gene uncertain. The germline V gene encodes CDR1 SGHNT and CDR2 YYREEE (reference sequence). This CDR3 has 15 residues. V was cut by 2 bases and J by 0 bases, with 11 bases left in between. The CDR3 loop is CASSLDSRTNYGYTF. For the CDR3, the DNA is TGTGCCAGCAGCTTAGACTCACGGACTAACTATGGCTACACCTTC.

The J gene is TRBJ2-5, the V gene TRBV13, with 8 bases lining up with TRBD2. The CDR3 has 14 amino acids. Germline CDR1 is PRHDT and CDR2 is FYEKMQ (reference sequence). The V segment lost 5 bases and the J segment 2 bases; nucleotides outside the gene matches: 4. The CDR3 is CASSLERGQETQYF. The CDR3 DNA follows: TGTGCCAGCAGCCTAGAGCGGGGGCAAGAGACCCAGTACTTC.

The chain couples TRBV28 to TRBJ1-6; the match to TRBD1 covers 8 bases. The CDR3 has 13 amino acids. Germline trimming cut 6 bases from V and 8 bases from J; bases unmatched to any gene: 3. Germline loops: CDR1 MDHEN, CDR2 SYDVKM. CDR3 sequence (DNA): TGTGCCAGCAGGCCGACAGGGGATTCACCCCTCCACTTT. Translated: CASRPTGDSPLHF.

The genes are TRBV10-2 and TRBJ2-3; TRBD2 is a possible D gene (6 bases). The CDR3 extends over 15 amino acids. CDR1 and CDR2 from the germline V gene are WSHSY and SAAADI. The ends were cut back, 1 base at V and 5 bases at J, with 13 bases in the middle. CDR3 sequence: CASSEWRDEEDTQYF. CDR3 DNA: TGCGCCAGCAGTGAGTGGCGGGATGAGGAAGATACGCAGTATTTT.

The CDR3, as DNA: TGTGCCAGCAGTTTAGATGAAGGGGGCCAAGAGACCCAGTACTTC. Residues: CASSLDEGGQETQYF. The gene calls are TRBV28 and TRBJ2-5; TRBD1 might be the D (6 bases). The CDR3 extends over 15 amino acids. V was cut by 2 bases and J by 1 base, with 11 bases left in between. Germline lookup yields CDR1 MDHEN and CDR2 SYDVKM.

The J gene is TRBJ2-7, the V gene TRBV7-9, with D tentatively TRBD1 or TRBD2 (5 bases each). Between the trimmed V and J ends, which lost 7 bases and 3 bases, there was a span of 13 bases. The CDR3 covers 13 residues. CDR1 and CDR2 from the germline V gene are SEHNR and FQNEAQ (reference sequence). CDR3 region: CASTWDGLYEQYF. The CDR3 DNA follows: TGTGCCAGCACCTGGGACGGTCTCTACGAGCAGTACTTC. The full variable domain, completed using reference TRBV7-9 and TRBJ2-7, is DTGVSQNPRHKITKRGQNVTFRCDPISEHNRLYWYRQTLGQGPEFLTYFQNEAQLEKSRLLSDRFSAERPKGSFSTLEIQRTEQGDSAMYLCASTWDGLYEQYFGPGTRLTVT.

This chain uses TRBV5-5 with TRBJ2-3; D is uncertain. Looked up from germline, CDR1 is SGHKS and CDR2 is YYEKEE (reference sequence). Trimming took 3 bases from V and 1 from J, leaving 6 bases between them. The CDR3 is made up of 13 amino acids. Written as DNA, the CDR3 is TGTGCCAGCAGCTACTGGGGCACAGATACGCAGTATTTT. It encodes CASSYWGTDTQYF. The whole variable domain, remainder taken from reference TRBV5-5 and TRBJ2-3, is DAGVTQSPTHLIKTRGQQVTLRCSPISGHKSVSWYQQVLGQGPQFIFQYYEKEERGRGNFPDRFSARQFPNYSSELNVNALLLGDSALYLCASSYWGTDTQYFGPGTRLTVL.

Here the CDR3 reads CAISEPGVPNTEAFF. The CDR3, as DNA: TGTGCCATCAGTGAGCCCGGGGTCCCGAACACTGAAGCTTTCTTT. The chain uses TRBV10-3 and TRBJ1-1; D unresolved. V lost 2 bases and J lost 1, with 11 bases in between. CDR1 and CDR2 from the germline V gene are ENHRY and SYGVKD. The length of the CDR3 is 15 residues.

V is TRBV27 and J is TRBJ2-7, with 7 bases lining up with TRBD2. Germline CDR1 is MNHEY and CDR2 is SMNVEV (reference sequence). The CDR3 consists of 13 residues. J was trimmed by 2 bases and V by 8 bases; bases with no gene match: 6. CDR3 loop: CASSAGVAYEQYF. In nucleotides, the CDR3 is TGTGCCAGCTCCGCGGGGGTTGCCTACGAGCAGTACTTC.

V gene TRBV4-2 combines with J gene TRBJ1-6; D remains unclear. The length of the CDR3 is 17 residues. In germline, CDR1 is LGHNA, CDR2 YNFKEQ. V was clipped by 0 bases and J by 5 bases, with 14 bases between them. The CDR3 nucleotides read TGTGCCAGCAGCCAAGATGGGGAGGGCCTCGATAATTCACCCCTCCACTTT. Amino acids: CASSQDGEGLDNSPLHF.

The chain couples TRBV5-1 to TRBJ2-1, with 11 bases identical to TRBD2. V was clipped by 5 bases and J by 4 bases; unmatched bases: 2. The CDR3 totals 14 residues. Per germline, CDR1 SGHRS and CDR2 YFSETQ. The CDR3 nucleotides are TGCGCCAGCAGGACTAGCGGGAATTACAATGAGCAGTTCTTC. It yields the protein CASRTSGNYNEQFF.

Comment on this clone: This same CDR3 is encoded by further DNA sequences in the sample. CDR3 sequence reads: CASSYGGGGEQYF. In DNA, the CDR3 is TGTGCCAGCAGTTACGGTGGGGGCGGCGAGCAGTACTTC. The V gene is TRBV6-5, the J gene TRBJ2-7, with D perhaps matching TRBD1 (6 bases). Germline V gene sequence: CDR1 MNHEY, CDR2 SVGAGI. This CDR3 region has 13 residues. V lost 2 bases to trimming and J lost 6 bases, with 11 bases between them.